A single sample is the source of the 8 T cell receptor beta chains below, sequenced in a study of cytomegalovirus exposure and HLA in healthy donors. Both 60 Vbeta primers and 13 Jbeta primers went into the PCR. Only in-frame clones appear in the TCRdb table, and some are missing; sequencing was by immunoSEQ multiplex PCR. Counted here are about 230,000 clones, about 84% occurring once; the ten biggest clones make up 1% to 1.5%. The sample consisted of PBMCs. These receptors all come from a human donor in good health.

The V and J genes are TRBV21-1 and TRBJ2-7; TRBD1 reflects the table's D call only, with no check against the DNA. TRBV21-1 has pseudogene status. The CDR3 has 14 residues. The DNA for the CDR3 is TGTGCCAGCAGAAAAGAGACAGGGATGAACGAGCAGTACTTC. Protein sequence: CASRKETGMNEQYF.

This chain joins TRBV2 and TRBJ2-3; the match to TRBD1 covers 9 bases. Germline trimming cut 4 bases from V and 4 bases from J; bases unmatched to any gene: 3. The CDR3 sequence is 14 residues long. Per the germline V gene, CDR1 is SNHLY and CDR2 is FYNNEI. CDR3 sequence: CASSGDREPDTQYF. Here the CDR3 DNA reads TGTGCCAGCAGTGGGGACAGGGAACCAGATACGCAGTATTTT. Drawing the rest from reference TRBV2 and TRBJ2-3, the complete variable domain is EPEVTQTPSHQVTQMGQEVILRCVPISNHLYFYWYRQILGQKVEFLVSFYNNEISEKSEIFDDQFSVERPDGSNFTLKIRSTKLEDSAMYFCASSGDREPDTQYFGPGTRLTVL.

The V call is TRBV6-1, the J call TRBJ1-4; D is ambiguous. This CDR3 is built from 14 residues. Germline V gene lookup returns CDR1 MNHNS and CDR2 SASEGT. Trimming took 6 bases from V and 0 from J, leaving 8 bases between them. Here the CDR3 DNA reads TGTGCCAGCAGGGCGGTGACAACTAATGAAAAACTGTTTTTT. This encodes CASRAVTTNEKLFF.

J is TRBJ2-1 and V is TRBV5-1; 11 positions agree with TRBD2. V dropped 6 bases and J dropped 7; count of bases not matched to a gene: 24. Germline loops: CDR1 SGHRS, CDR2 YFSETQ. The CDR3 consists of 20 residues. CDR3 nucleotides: TGCGCCAGCAACCACTTCCTTATTCGTAGCGGGAGGGCCTGGTGGAATGAGCAGTTCTTC. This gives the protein CASNHFLIRSGRAWWNEQFF.

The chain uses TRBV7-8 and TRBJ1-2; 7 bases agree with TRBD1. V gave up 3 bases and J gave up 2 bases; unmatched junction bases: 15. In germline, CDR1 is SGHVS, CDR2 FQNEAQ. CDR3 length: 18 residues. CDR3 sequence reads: CASSFPTPTGRHNYGYTF. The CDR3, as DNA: TGTGCCAGCAGCTTCCCCACCCCGACAGGGAGACACAACTATGGCTACACCTTC.

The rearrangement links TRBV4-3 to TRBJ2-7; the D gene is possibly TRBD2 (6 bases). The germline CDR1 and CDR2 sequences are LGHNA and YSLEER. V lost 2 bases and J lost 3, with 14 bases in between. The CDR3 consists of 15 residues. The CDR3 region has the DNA TGCGCCAGCAGCCAAACCCCCGGGAGCAACTACGAGCAGTACTTC. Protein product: CASSQTPGSNYEQYF.

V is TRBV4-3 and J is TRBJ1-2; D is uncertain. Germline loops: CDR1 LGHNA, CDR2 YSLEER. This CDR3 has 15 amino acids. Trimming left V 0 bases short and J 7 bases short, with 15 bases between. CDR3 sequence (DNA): TGCGCCAGCAGCCAAGAGAGCGGGCTCCTGTCTGGCTACACCTTC. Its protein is CASSQESGLLSGYTF.

The CDR3 is CASSLTGDYEQYF. The CDR3 DNA sequence: TGTGCCAGCAGCTTAACAGGGGACTACGAGCAGTACTTC. V gene TRBV7-9 combines with J gene TRBJ2-7, with 7 bases that match TRBD1. Germline-derived CDR1 and CDR2 are SEHNR and FQNEAQ (reference sequence). CDR3 size: 13 residues. Trimming at V came to 2 bases and at J to 3 bases, leaving 1 base not matched to a gene.